This T cell receptor beta chain comes out of a study of neurological immune-mediated disorders. Overall study results and limits: While HTLV-1-associated myelopathy showed the greatest TCR clonal expansion, multiple sclerosis showed the least, falling below healthy controls. Because no CDR3 amino acid sequences were shared across subjects by expanded clones, private repertoires were suggested in all groups. When repertoires were grouped phylogenetically, those of 18 of 34 multiple sclerosis patients fell into one related-CDR3 cluster, a possible signature.

Every sequencing run produced over 170 million TCR-beta sequences, and the sequences from any one run covered 15-18 subjects. From the 5' RACE reads, TCRdb called clonotypes with MiXCR, one entry per CDR3 protein. The profile covers tens of thousands of distinct CDR3 sequences, with just over 2.5% appearing a single time and roughly 1.2% taken by the ten largest. Note on this clonotype: Antigen unknown.

The sequence came from a woman aged 25-40 years with multiple sclerosis. The sequenced material came from PBMCs.

This CDR3 is CASSFGGGRLETQYF. The CDR3 region has the DNA TGTGCCAGCAGCTTCGGCGGCGGGAGGTTGGAGACCCAGTACTTC. The V call is TRBV7-6, the J call TRBJ2-5; 8 nucleotides agree with TRBD2. The ends lost 3 bases at V and 5 bases at J; junction bases unmatched: 8. Germline V CDR1 and CDR2: SGHVS, FNYEAQ. The CDR3 covers 15 residues.